This record looks at one TCR beta chain sequence and its context. This clonotype was picked up a small number of times. It has no known antigen specificity. Per-nucleotide qualities are absent, and no much larger clonotype sits a single base away. The sequencer was an Illumina NovaSeq 6000. TCRalpha and TCRbeta cDNA libraries were built by 5'RACE with constant-segment primers, adding sample barcodes and unique molecular identifiers. Trizol reagent was used to extract RNA from every sample. The libraries were amplified in two PCR steps, and the second step added a second sample barcode and Illumina TruSeq adapters. Sequencing of libraries was performed on an Illumina NovaSeq with 2 x 150 bp paired-end reads. In the authors' own workflow: The reads were demultiplexed and collapsed into UMI-guided consensus sequences using migec v1.2.7. Using mixcr v2.1.11, UMI consensuses were aligned to TRA and TRB V and J templates and then assembled into clonotypes. A clonotype was counted as expanded or contracted only when both edgeR and NoisET called the clonotype significant, with the noise models trained on biological replicates. For edgeR calls, a false discovery rate-adjusted p below 0.01 and a log2 fold-change threshold of 1 were applied. As an exploratory analysis of dynamics, max-normalized trajectories of the 1000 most abundant clonotypes were examined with PCA combined with hierarchical clustering. The CD4 or CD8 phenotype of responding clones was assigned using the separately sequenced CD4+ and CD8+ repertoires. TCRdb applied fastp at Q25 and MiXCR to the public reads, then kept only in-frame beta chains. Rows merge per CDR3 protein into single entries with the most common DNA and genes. The V and J calls shown here were made by TCRdb, not taken from the authors' results. This sample has hundreds of thousands of distinct CDR3 sequences in its table, and around 16% of those were observed once. The top ten constitute roughly 20% of the sample.

The data derive from a study of T-cell memory formation after mild COVID-19 (dated by TCRdb to the early 2020s). About the study as a whole: Most TCR sequence clusters were specific to one of the two donors. In a couple of donors, T-cell clones that expanded and contracted after mild COVID-19 were followed by sequencing TCRalpha and TCRbeta repertoires longitudinally. The cohort comprised two young, previously healthy adult volunteers, one female and one male. What the research found in general, with its limitations: Only a couple of mild cases were covered by the study, and larger cohorts that include severe cases with pre-infection samples were considered necessary. Contracting CD4+ clones were found mainly in CM and EM memory subsets, while CD8+ clones were enriched in EMRA. SARS-CoV-2 specificity of the second-wave clones peaking on day 37 was not confirmed. Some responding clones were found in pre-infection memory, which suggests that pre-existing cross-reactive memory T cells took part in the SARS-CoV-2 response. Clones that contracted from day 15 to 85 showed balanced CD4/CD8 phenotypes, whereas a second wave of clones that expanded from day 15 to 37 leaned towards CD4+.

Ficoll-Paque density gradient centrifugation was used to isolate PBMCs. The CDR3 numbers 13 residues from cysteine through phenylalanine. The sequence is cut down to CDR3 DNA, 39 bases in frame from base 1. V is pared back by 2 bases and J by 8 bases, with 12 bases lying between the germline termini. From the germline V gene, CDR1 is SGHTA and CDR2 is FQGTGA. The source material was PBMCs or a T cell subset sorted from them (not recorded which). The chain is made from TRBV7-3 and TRBJ1-1, and TRBD1 may be the D gene, going by 6 matching bases. The receptor's source is a man younger than 35 who had mild COVID-19 (a few samples of this study predate the infection). The sample titles of this study are shuffled in the database, so cell type and time point are left out; the donor was told from shared clones. CDR3 loop: CASSLGIGGEAFF. The DNA sequence reads TGTGCCAGCAGCTTAGGGATAGGGGGAGAAGCTTTCTTT. The full variable domain, completed from the reference TRBV7-3 and TRBJ1-1 proteins outside the CDR3, reads GAGVSQTPSNKVTEKGKYVELRCDPISGHTALYWYRQSLGQGPEFLIYFQGTGAADDSGLPNDRFFAVRPEGSVSTLKIQRTERGDSAVYLCASSLGIGGEAFFGQGTRLTVV.